The TCR beta chain described here comes from a study of cytomegalovirus exposure and HLA in healthy donors. Study-wide background: Of the donors genotyped, some 400 in all, 65% to 90% fell in the Caucasian-associated ancestry cluster. General study points: As a later analysis showed, a missense DCLRE1C variant was linked to trimming of TCR beta V- and J-genes.

60 Vbeta and 13 Jbeta primers were used in PCR. The repertoire was sequenced with immunoSEQ multiplex PCR; TCRdb's copy has only in-frame clones and lacks some. The sample has some 170,000 clones, about 69% seen once. While unrecorded immune exposures were likely, the donors were nominally healthy when sampled. About this clone itself: Its antigen remains unidentified.

The CDR3 has 12 amino acids. Germline V CDR1 and CDR2: SGHDT, YYEEEE. V was shortened by 4 bases and J by 6 bases, with 10 bases between the two germline ends. The clonotype was recovered from a human donor in good health. The chain recombines TRBV5-6 with TRBJ1-2; TRBD1 is a possible D gene (6 bases). The specimen was PBMCs. This CDR3 reads CASSGDIHGYTF. The DNA of the CDR3 is TGTGCCAGCAGCGGGGACATCCATGGCTACACCTTC.